The sequence of this T cell receptor (beta chain) was determined in a study of blood T cells in healthy people across ages. This clonotype was observed a handful of times. Its antigen is not identified. A second 7 to 11 cycle PCR used barcoded and J-beta primers. In TCRdb, the 5' RACE reads were re-called with MiXCR into one record per CDR3 protein. This table has around 800,000 distinct CDR3 sequences, roughly 25% appearing once. Study outcomes and limitations: Unknown CMV status may confound age-related changes in expanded clones. Age advanced and TCR beta diversity per million T cells fell, roughly linearly.

Peripheral blood samples of roughly 10 milliliters were drawn from each donor. This CDR3 is built from 15 residues. Germline assignment: CDR1 SQVTM and CDR2 ANQGSEA. The data also belong to a second study, concerning T cells of mothers and their children.

This sequence was found in a boy under 18 in good health. The V call is TRBV29-1, the J call TRBJ2-5; 11 nucleotides match TRBD2. The J call may be faulty, since TRBJ2-1 better matches the DNA end. The sequenced material came from blood. CDR3 sequence: CSVTIIAGGPNEQFF. The CDR3 region has the DNA TGCAGCGTTACTATCATAGCGGGGGGGCCGAATGAGCAGTTCTTC.